What follows are 9 T cell receptor beta chains derived from one specimen sequenced in a study of metastatic and nonmetastatic thyroid tumors. No patient received treatment before thyroid surgery. Using MiXCR, TCRdb reanalyzed the PCR reads. The table lists 35,000 to 45,000 clones, 3% to 3.5% of them singletons, with around 9.9% in the top ten. The sequenced sample was blood. The receptor set was obtained from a female donor with papillary thyroid cancer or a benign thyroid nodule (not recorded which). Some clones in this sample may be carry-over from other donors' samples.

This clone was picked up many times. The chain recombines TRBV6-1 with TRBJ2-2; D unresolved. Germline CDR1 reads MNHNS; CDR2 reads SASEGT. Trimming removed 6 bases from V and 6 bases from J, with 5 bases in between. The CDR3 is made up of 11 amino acids. The CDR3 region is CASRYSGELFF. The CDR3, as DNA: TGTGCCAGCAGGTATTCCGGGGAGCTGTTTTTT.

In this sample, this clone turned up many times. The chain recombines TRBV14 with TRBJ2-4; possible D gene TRBD1, 8 bases. Trimming left V 1 base short and J 6 bases short, with 13 bases between. The CDR3 is 15 amino acids. Germline assignment: CDR1 SGHDN and CDR2 FVKESK. The CDR3 coding sequence is TGTGCCAGCAGCCAAGGGCGGGGGACAGGAAACATTCAGTACTTC. It is translated as CASSQGRGTGNIQYF.

This clone was seen only a few times. The chain links TRBV24-1 to TRBJ2-2, with 8 bases aligning to TRBD2. The CDR3 is 14 amino acids. Germline V gene lookup returns CDR1 KGHDR and CDR2 SFDVKD. Unmatched junction bases numbered 8, after V lost 10 bases and J lost 5 bases. The CDR3 coding sequence is TGTGCCACTAATCCGGGGGGGTCAACCGGGGAGCTGTTTTTT. This translates into CATNPGGSTGELFF.

This clone appeared a few times. The CDR3 sequence is CAAETSGGEPNTGELFF. The CDR3 DNA is TGTGCCGCCGAGACTAGCGGGGGAGAGCCTAACACCGGGGAGCTGTTTTTT. V usage is TRBV6-1 and J usage is TRBJ2-2, with 12 bases fitting TRBD2. Trimming at V came to 11 bases and at J to 2 bases, leaving 12 bases not matched to a gene. Germline assignment: CDR1 MNHNS and CDR2 SASEGT. The CDR3 spans 17 residues.

This clone is categorized as medium-sized. The chain recombines TRBV11-3 with TRBJ1-6, with a possible D match to TRBD1 (6 bases). Germline CDR1 and CDR2: SGHNT and YENEEA. The V gene lost 3 bases and the J gene lost 17 bases, with 11 bases spanning the gap. The CDR3 runs 11 residues. The CDR3 nucleotides are TGTGCCAGCAGCTTGGGACAAAGAGTCCACTTT. Translation gives CASSLGQRVHF.

Comment on this clone: At one of its ends the junction is not consistent with the germline gene, which may arise from a read error. The J gene is TRBJ2-1, the V gene TRBV4-2; D remains ambiguous. Germline CDR1 is LGHNA and CDR2 is YNFKEQ. The CDR3 loop spans 15 amino acids. In DNA form, the CDR3 reads TGTGCCAGCAGCCAAGATCGCCCGCCCTACAATGAGCAGTCCTTC. Translating gives CASSQDRPPYNEQSF.

This clone was counted a few times. The J gene is TRBJ1-2, the V gene TRBV28; possibly TRBD1 for D (6 bases). V was shortened by 3 bases and J by 4 bases, with 12 bases between the two germline ends. The germline CDR1 and CDR2 sequences are MDHEN and SYDVKM. The CDR3 is 14 amino acids. For the CDR3, the DNA is TGTGCCAGCAGTTTTCAGGGGCCCTCCTATGGCTACACCTTC. Protein sequence: CASSFQGPSYGYTF.

This clone showed up just a few times. The rearrangement links TRBV12-5 to TRBJ1-1; D perhaps matches TRBD1 (5 bases). The CDR3 extends over 14 amino acids. V gave up 4 bases and J gave up 1 base, with 10 bases separating them. Looked up from germline, CDR1 is LGHNT and CDR2 is FRNRAP. The CDR3 loop is CASGSPGRNTEAFF. CDR3 nucleotides: TGTGCTAGTGGTTCTCCAGGGCGGAACACTGAAGCTTTCTTT.

In its sample, this clone was seen a few times. The CDR3 DNA reads TGTGCCACCAGCAGTGCCAGCGGGAGCTACGAGCAGTACTTC. Residues: CATSSASGSYEQYF. The chain uses TRBV15 and TRBJ2-7, with 8 bases identical to TRBD2. V lost 3 bases and J lost 3; bases outside the gene matches: 4. The germline gives CDR1 LNHNV, CDR2 YYDKDF (reference sequence). The CDR3 is 14 amino acids.